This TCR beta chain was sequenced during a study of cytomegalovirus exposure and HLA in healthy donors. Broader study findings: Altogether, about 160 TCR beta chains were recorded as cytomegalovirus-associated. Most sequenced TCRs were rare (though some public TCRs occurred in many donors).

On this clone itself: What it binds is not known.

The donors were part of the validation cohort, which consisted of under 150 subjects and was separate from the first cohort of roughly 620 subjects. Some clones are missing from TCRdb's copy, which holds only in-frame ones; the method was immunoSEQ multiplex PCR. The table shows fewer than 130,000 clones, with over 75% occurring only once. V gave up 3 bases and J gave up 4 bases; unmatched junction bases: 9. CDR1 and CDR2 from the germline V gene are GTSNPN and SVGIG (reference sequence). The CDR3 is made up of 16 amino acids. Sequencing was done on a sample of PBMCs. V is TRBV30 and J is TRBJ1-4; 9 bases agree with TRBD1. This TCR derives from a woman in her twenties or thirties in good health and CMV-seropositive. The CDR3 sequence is CAWRAPPGQGNEKLFF. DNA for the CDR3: TGTGCCTGGAGGGCCCCCCCGGGACAGGGTAATGAAAAACTGTTTTTT.